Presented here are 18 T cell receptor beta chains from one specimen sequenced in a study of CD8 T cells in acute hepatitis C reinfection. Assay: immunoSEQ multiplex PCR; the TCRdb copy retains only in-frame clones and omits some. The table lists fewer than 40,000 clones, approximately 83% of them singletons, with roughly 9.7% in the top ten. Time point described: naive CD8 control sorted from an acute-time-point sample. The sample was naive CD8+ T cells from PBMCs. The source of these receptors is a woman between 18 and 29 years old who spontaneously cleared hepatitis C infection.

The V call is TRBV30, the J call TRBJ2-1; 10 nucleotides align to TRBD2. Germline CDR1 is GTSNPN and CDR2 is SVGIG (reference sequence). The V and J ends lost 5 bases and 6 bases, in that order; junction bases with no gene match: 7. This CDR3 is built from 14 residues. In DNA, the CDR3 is TGTGCCTGGGGGCTAGCGGGAGTGTTCAATGAGCAGTTCTTC. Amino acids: CAWGLAGVFNEQFF.

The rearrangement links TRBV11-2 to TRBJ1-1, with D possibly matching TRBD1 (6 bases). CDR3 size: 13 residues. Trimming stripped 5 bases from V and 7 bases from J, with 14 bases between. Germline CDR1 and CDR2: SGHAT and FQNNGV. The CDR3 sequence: CASSNGGVGEAFF. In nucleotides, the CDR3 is TGTGCCAGCAGCAACGGGGGCGTCGGTGAAGCTTTCTTT.

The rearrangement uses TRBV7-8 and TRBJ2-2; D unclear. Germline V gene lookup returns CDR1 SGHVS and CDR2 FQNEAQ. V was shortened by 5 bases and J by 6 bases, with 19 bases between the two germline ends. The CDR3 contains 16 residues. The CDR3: CASSPVPPAEAGELFF. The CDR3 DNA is TGTGCCAGCAGCCCGGTCCCGCCGGCTGAGGCCGGGGAGCTGTTTTTT.

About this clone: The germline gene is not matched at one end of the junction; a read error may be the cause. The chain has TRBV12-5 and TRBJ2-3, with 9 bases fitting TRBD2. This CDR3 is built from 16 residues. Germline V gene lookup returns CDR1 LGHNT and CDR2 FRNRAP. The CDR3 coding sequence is TGTGCTAGTAGTTTGGGAGCGGGAGGCCCCACAGATACGCAGTATTTT. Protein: CASSLGAGGPTDTQYF.

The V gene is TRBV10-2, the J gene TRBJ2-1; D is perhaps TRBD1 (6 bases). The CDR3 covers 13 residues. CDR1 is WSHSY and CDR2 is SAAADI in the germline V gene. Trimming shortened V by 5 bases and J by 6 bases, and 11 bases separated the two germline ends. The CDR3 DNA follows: TGCGCCAGCAGTTCTGGGGGCCTCAATGAGCAGTTCTTC. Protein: CASSSGGLNEQFF.

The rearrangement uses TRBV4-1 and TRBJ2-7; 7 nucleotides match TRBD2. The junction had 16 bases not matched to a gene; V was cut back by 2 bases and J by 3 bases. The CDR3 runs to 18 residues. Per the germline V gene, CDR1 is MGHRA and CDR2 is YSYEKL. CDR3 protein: CASSQQNRVAGGIYEQYF. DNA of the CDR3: TGCGCCAGCAGCCAACAAAATCGAGTAGCGGGTGGGATCTACGAGCAGTACTTC.

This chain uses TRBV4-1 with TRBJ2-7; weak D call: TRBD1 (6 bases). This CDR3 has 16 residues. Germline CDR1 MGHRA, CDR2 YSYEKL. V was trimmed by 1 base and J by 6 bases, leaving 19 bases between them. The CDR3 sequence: CASSQVTGELGGEQYF. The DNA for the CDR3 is TGCGCCAGCAGCCAAGTCACCGGGGAACTAGGGGGCGAGCAGTACTTC.

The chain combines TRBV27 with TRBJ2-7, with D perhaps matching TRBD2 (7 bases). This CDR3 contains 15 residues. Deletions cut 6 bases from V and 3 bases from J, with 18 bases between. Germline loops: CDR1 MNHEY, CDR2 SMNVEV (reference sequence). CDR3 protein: CASRPTRGAFYEQYF. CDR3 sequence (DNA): TGTGCCAGCAGACCCACCCGGGGGGCTTTCTACGAGCAGTACTTC.

As DNA, the CDR3 is TGCGCCAGCAGCCAAGGGAGGGACGCAGCGAACACCGGGGAGCTGTTTTTT. Translated: CASSQGRDAANTGELFF. This chain connects TRBV4-1 to TRBJ2-2; weak D call: TRBD2 (6 bases). CDR3 length equals 17 residues. CDR1 is MGHRA, CDR2 YSYEKL, per germline. With 1 base removed from V and 0 bases from J, the gap between germline ends came to 12 bases.

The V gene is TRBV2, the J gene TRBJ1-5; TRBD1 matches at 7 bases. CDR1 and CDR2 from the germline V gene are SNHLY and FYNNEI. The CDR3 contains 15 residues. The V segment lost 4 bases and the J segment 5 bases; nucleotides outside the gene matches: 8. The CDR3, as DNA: TGTGCCAGCAGTGGGACAGGTCCCCGAGATCAGCCCCAGCATTTT. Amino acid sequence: CASSGTGPRDQPQHF.

The CDR3 DNA sequence: TGTGCCAGCAGCCCAGTCCCCGGCGCCAAAAACATTCAGTACTTC. This encodes CASSPVPGAKNIQYF. J is TRBJ2-4 and V is TRBV7-6, with D hard to call. This CDR3 spans 15 amino acids. The germline gives CDR1 SGHVS, CDR2 FNYEAQ. Trimming took off 5 bases at V and 1 base at J, with 12 bases between the two ends.

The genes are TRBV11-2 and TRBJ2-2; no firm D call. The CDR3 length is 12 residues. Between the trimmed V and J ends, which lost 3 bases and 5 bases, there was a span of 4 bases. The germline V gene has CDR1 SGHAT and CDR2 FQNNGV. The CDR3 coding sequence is TGTGCCAGCAGCTTGGGGACCGGGGAGCTGTTTTTT. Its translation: CASSLGTGELFF.

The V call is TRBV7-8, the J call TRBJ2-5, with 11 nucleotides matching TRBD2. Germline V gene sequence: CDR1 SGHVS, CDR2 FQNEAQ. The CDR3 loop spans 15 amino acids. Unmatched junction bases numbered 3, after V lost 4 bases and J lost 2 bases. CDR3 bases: TGTGCCAGCAGCTCGACTAGCGGGACTCAAGAGACCCAGTACTTC. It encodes CASSSTSGTQETQYF.

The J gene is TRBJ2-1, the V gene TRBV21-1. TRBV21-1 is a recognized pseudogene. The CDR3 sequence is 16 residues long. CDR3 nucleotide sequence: TGTGCCAGCAGCAAACCCGGGACGGAGGCCTACAATGAGCAGTTCTTC. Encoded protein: CASSKPGTEAYNEQFF.

The CDR3 is CASSLTSAPSYEQYF. Here the CDR3 DNA reads TGTGCCAGCAGCTTAACAAGCGCCCCCTCCTACGAGCAGTACTTC. The chain combines TRBV7-2 with TRBJ2-7; D is unresolved. This CDR3 has 15 amino acids. Deletions cut 2 bases from V and 0 bases from J, with 11 bases between. Per germline, CDR1 SGHTA and CDR2 FQGNSA.

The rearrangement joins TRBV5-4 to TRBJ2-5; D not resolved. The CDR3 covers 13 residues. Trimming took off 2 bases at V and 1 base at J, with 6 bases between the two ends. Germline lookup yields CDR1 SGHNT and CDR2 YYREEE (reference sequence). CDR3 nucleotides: TGTGCCAGCAGCTTACCCAGCCAAGAGACCCAGTACTTC. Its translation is CASSLPSQETQYF.

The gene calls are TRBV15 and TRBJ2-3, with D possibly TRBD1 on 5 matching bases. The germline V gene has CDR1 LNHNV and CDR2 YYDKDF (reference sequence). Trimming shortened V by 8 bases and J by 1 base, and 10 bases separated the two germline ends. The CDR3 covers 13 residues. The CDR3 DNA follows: TGTGCCACCCTTACCAGGGGCACAGATACGCAGTATTTT. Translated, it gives CATLTRGTDTQYF.

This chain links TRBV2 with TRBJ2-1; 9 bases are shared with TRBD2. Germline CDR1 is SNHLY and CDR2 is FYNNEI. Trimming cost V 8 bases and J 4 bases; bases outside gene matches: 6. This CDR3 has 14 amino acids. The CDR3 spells CASPGLAEYNEQFF. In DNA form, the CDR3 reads TGTGCCAGCCCGGGACTAGCAGAGTACAATGAGCAGTTCTTC.